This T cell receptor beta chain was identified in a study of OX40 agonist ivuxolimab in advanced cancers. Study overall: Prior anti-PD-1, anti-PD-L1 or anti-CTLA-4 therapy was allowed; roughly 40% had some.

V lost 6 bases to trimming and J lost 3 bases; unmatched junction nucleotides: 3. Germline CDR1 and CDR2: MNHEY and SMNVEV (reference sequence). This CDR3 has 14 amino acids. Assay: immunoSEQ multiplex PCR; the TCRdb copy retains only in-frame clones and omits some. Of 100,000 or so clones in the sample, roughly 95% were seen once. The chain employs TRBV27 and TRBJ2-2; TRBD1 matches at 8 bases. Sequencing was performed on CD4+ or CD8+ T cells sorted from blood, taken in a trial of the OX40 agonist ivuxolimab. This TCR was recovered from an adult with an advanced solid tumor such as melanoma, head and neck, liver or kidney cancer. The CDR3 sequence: CASSWTGYTGELFF. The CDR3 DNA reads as TGTGCCAGCAGCTGGACAGGGTACACCGGGGAGCTGTTTTTT.